These 12 T cell receptor beta chains were sequenced from one sample in a study of T-cell reconstitution after alpha-beta-depleted transplantation in children. The TCRbeta library incorporated unique molecular identifiers. TCRdb re-derived calls from the PCR reads in MiXCR, one entry per CDR3 protein. The profile shows 450,000 to 600,000 distinct CDR3 sequences, around 20% of them singletons. Sequenced here: PBMCs from the stem cell graft donor, sampled from the stem cell graft. The source of these receptors is a human donor who donated a stem cell graft to a child with acute lymphoblastic leukemia.

The gene calls are TRBV7-2 and TRBJ2-7, with 11 bases matching TRBD2. The CDR3 spans 17 residues. Per germline, CDR1 SGHTA and CDR2 FQGNSA. V shed 3 bases and J 5 bases; nucleotides not matched to a gene: 12. The CDR3 region is CASSLGGTSGRRDEQYF. The CDR3 DNA reads as TGTGCCAGCAGCTTGGGGGGGACTAGCGGCAGACGTGACGAGCAGTACTTC. Full variable domain (remainder filled in from reference TRBV7-2 and TRBJ2-7): GAGVSQSPSNKVTEKGKDVELRCDPISGHTALYWYRQSLGQGLEFLIYFQGNSAPDKSGLPSDRFSAERTGGSVSTLTIQRTQQEDSAVYLCASSLGGTSGRRDEQYFGPGTRLTVT.

This clonotype was counted a few times. The V call is TRBV5-1, the J call TRBJ2-5; D perhaps matches TRBD2 (6 bases). The germline V and J ends were trimmed by 6 bases and 3 bases, with 12 bases remaining between them. The CDR3 sequence is 13 residues long. CDR1 is SGHRS and CDR2 is YFSETQ in the germline V gene. The CDR3 nucleotides are TGCGCCAGCAACATCGTAGCGGAAGAGACCCAGTACTTC. It translates to CASNIVAEETQYF.

The CDR3 nucleotides read TGCAGCGTTGAAATGGGGGACAGGGCGAACACCGGGGAGCTGTTTTTT. Translating it yields CSVEMGDRANTGELFF. V gene TRBV29-1 combines with J gene TRBJ2-2; 9 bases are a match to TRBD1. Per the germline V gene, CDR1 is SQVTM and CDR2 is ANQGSEA. V was clipped by 2 bases and J by 0 bases; unmatched bases: 4. The CDR3 loop spans 16 amino acids.

This clonotype occurred a few times. This chain links TRBV20-1 with TRBJ2-6; D is undetermined. V was trimmed by 2 bases and J by 0 bases, leaving 5 bases between them. The CDR3 sequence is 14 residues long. Per the germline V gene, CDR1 is DFQATT and CDR2 is SNEGSKA (reference sequence). CDR3 DNA sequence: TGCAGTGCTAGACAGAGCTCTGGGGCCAACGTCCTGACTTTC. Translation gives CSARQSSGANVLTF.

The J gene is TRBJ2-5, the V gene TRBV7-8, with D maybe TRBD1 (5 bases). Germline lookup yields CDR1 SGHVS and CDR2 FQNEAQ. CDR3 size: 14 residues. The germline V and J ends were trimmed by 1 base and 7 bases, with 13 bases remaining between them. The CDR3 DNA follows: TGTGCCAGCAGCTTAGGGCAGGGAATGGCGACCCAGTACTTC. It yields the protein CASSLGQGMATQYF.

The chain couples TRBV19 to TRBJ2-2, with 8 bases aligning to TRBD2. CDR3 length: 15 residues. Germline V gives CDR1 LNHDA, CDR2 SQIVND (reference sequence). Trimming took 8 bases from V and 0 from J; bases not matched to a gene: 5. CDR3 sequence (DNA): TGTGCCAGTCGGATAGCGGGGCCGAACACCGGGGAGCTGTTTTTT. This sequence encodes CASRIAGPNTGELFF.

This clonotype was counted only a few times. V gene TRBV20-1 combines with J gene TRBJ2-1; 7 positions match TRBD2. V was pared by 5 bases and J by 0 bases, with 4 bases of the junction left unmatched. This CDR3 contains 14 residues. Germline V gene sequence: CDR1 DFQATT, CDR2 SNEGSKA (reference sequence). Here the CDR3 reads CSALRGSSYNEQFF. As DNA, the CDR3 is TGCAGTGCTTTGCGGGGGAGCTCCTACAATGAGCAGTTCTTC.

V usage is TRBV5-1 and J usage is TRBJ2-7; 7 bases map to TRBD1. The trim removed 0 bases at V and 4 bases at J, leaving 10 bases unmatched. The CDR3 loop spans 16 amino acids. The germline gives CDR1 SGHRS, CDR2 YFSETQ. The CDR3 sequence: CASSLAGRGTLYEQYF. The CDR3 region has the DNA TGCGCCAGCAGCTTGGCTGGCAGGGGGACCTTATACGAGCAGTACTTC.

The J gene is TRBJ1-4, the V gene TRBV4-1; no clear D. Looked up from germline, CDR1 is MGHRA and CDR2 is YSYEKL. The CDR3 spans 12 residues. V lost 4 bases to trimming and J lost 8 bases, with 8 bases between them. Here the CDR3 reads CASSRPGEKLFF. The CDR3 DNA follows: TGCGCCAGCAGCCGGCCGGGCGAAAAACTGTTTTTT.

V usage is TRBV5-1 and J usage is TRBJ2-7, with D perhaps TRBD1 or TRBD2 (6 bases each). The V gene lost 1 base and the J gene lost 2 bases, with 13 bases spanning the gap. CDR1 SGHRS and CDR2 YFSETQ come from the germline V gene. This CDR3 region has 15 residues. CDR3 sequence (DNA): TGCGCCAGCAGCTTGCGGGGGCTAGGGGCCTACGAGCAGTACTTC. This gives the protein CASSLRGLGAYEQYF.

This clonotype was seen a handful of times. The gene calls are TRBV4-2 and TRBJ1-2; D might be TRBD1 (6 bases). This CDR3 has 15 amino acids. Germline CDR1 is LGHNA and CDR2 is YNFKEQ. The V end was cut by 1 base, the J end by 3 bases, with 12 bases between. CDR3 bases: TGTGCCAGCAGCCAAGTCGGGGGGCGAGACTATGGCTACACCTTC. It codes for CASSQVGGRDYGYTF.

The chain is built from TRBV12-3 or TRBV12-4 and TRBJ2-7; D unclear. V was clipped by 5 bases and J by 2 bases, with 16 bases between them. The CDR3 is 15 residues long. The DNA for the CDR3 is TGTGCCAGCAGTCCAAGGACGGCTGCAGCCTACGAGCAGTACTTC. Translating gives CASSPRTAAAYEQYF.